The clone carrying this TCR beta chain came up once. The data were obtained in a study of blood T cell repertoires in COVID-19. Original processing notes: It was from reference gene primer amplification that nucleated cell counts were estimated. Produced via immunoSEQ multiplex PCR; TCRdb's table is partial and in-frame only. Clone size and V and J calls were adopted from that table, with D and trimming inferred from the DNA. This table holds a few hundred thousand clones, nearly 90% found once. Seattle cases were enrolled at active infection and followed longitudinally. The receptor's source is a woman aged 25 to 39 with COVID-19, enrolled during active disease. The sample comprised peripheral blood.

The CDR3 DNA is TGTGCCAGCAGCTCCCCCCTCGGGGAGCAAAACACTGAAGCTTTCTTT. Its translation is CASSSPLGEQNTEAFF. The chain has TRBV11-2 and TRBJ1-1; the D is unclear. There are 16 residues in the CDR3. The germline V gene encodes CDR1 SGHAT and CDR2 FQNNGV. Trimming removed 4 bases from V and 2 bases from J, with 17 bases in between.